Listed here are 16 T cell receptor beta chains from one sample, sequenced in a study of T cells in Graves' hyperthyroidism and ophthalmopathy. From RNA transcripts, TCR beta CDR3 regions were amplified. The primer set for the first-round RT-PCR of the TCR CDR3 was HTBI. Using its own MiXCR run on the multiplex PCR reads, TCRdb lists one record per CDR3 protein. The sample records about 570,000 distinct CDR3 sequences, more than 45% being singletons. What was sequenced was peripheral blood or thyroid tissue (not recorded which). These receptors came from an adult woman with Graves' disease, either hyperthyroidism or ophthalmopathy (not recorded which).

The rearrangement links TRBV20-1 to TRBJ2-7; D perhaps matches TRBD1 (6 bases). The CDR3 is 14 amino acids. From germline, CDR1 is DFQATT and CDR2 SNEGSKA (reference sequence). The ends were cut back, 0 bases at V and 3 bases at J, with 12 bases in the middle. The CDR3 coding sequence is TGCAGTGCTAGAGAACCGACAGGAAGCTACGAGCAGTACTTC. Protein sequence: CSAREPTGSYEQYF.

This clonotype was detected many times. This chain joins TRBV6-5 and TRBJ1-4, with D unresolved. The germline V gene has CDR1 MNHEY and CDR2 SVGAGI. V lost 2 bases and J 6 bases, leaving 7 bases between the germline ends. The CDR3 extends over 13 amino acids. The DNA for the CDR3 is TGTGCCAGCAGTTACGGGGAATATGAAAAACTGTTTTTT. This encodes CASSYGEYEKLFF.

This rearrangement joins TRBV7-8 to TRBJ2-5; D is perhaps TRBD2 (5 bases). The germline CDR1 and CDR2 sequences are SGHVS and FQNEAQ. The CDR3 runs 15 residues. The V and J ends lost 5 bases and 1 base respectively, with 14 bases between them. The chain's CDR3 is CASSRAGIFQETQYF. The DNA of the CDR3 is TGTGCCAGCAGCCGCGCCGGGATTTTCCAAGAGACCCAGTACTTC.

The chain combines TRBV12-3 or TRBV12-4 with TRBJ1-1, with 9 bases fitting TRBD1. After removal of 8 bases from V and 9 bases from J, the junction contained 13 bases not matched to a gene. The CDR3 extends over 14 amino acids. CDR3 residues: CASWAGTGRVQAFF. In DNA, the CDR3 is TGTGCCAGCTGGGCCGGGACAGGGCGGGTGCAAGCTTTCTTT.

This clonotype was counted many times. This sequence joins TRBV7-9 and TRBJ1-2; D ambiguous. With 2 bases removed from V and 8 bases from J, the gap between germline ends came to 12 bases. From germline, CDR1 is SEHNR and CDR2 FQNEAQ (reference sequence). The CDR3 extends over 13 amino acids. CDR3 sequence reads: CASSLSLGWGYTF. CDR3 sequence (DNA): TGTGCCAGCAGCTTAAGCTTGGGATGGGGCTACACCTTC.

This clonotype was detected only a few times. For the CDR3, the DNA is TGTGCCAGCAAAATTGACGGACCGGGTGGCTACACCTTC. This sequence encodes CASKIDGPGGYTF. The V call is TRBV28, the J call TRBJ1-2; no firm D call. Germline V gene lookup returns CDR1 MDHEN and CDR2 SYDVKM. Deletions cut 7 bases from V and 7 bases from J, with 16 bases between. The CDR3 has 13 residues.

This clonotype was picked up many times. CDR3 in amino acids: CASSVGVAETQYF. The CDR3 DNA is TGTGCCAGCAGTGTGGGAGTCGCGGAGACCCAGTACTTC. V gene TRBV3-1 combines with J gene TRBJ2-5; D possibly corresponds to TRBD2 (5 bases). CDR3 size: 13 residues. V shed 6 bases and J shed 5 bases, with 13 bases lying between them. The germline gives CDR1 LGHDT, CDR2 YNNKEL (reference sequence).

This clonotype was seen at least ten times. The chain employs TRBV6-6 and TRBJ2-2; 7 bases map to TRBD1. This CDR3 is built from 14 residues. Trimming at V came to 5 bases and at J to 4 bases, leaving 4 bases not matched to a gene. Per the germline V gene, CDR1 is MNHNY and CDR2 is SVGAGI (reference sequence). CDR3 sequence: CASSEQGPTGELFF. CDR3 nucleotides: TGTGCCAGCAGTGAACAGGGGCCCACCGGGGAGCTGTTTTTT.

Concerning this clonotype: No conserved phenylalanine or tryptophan ends this CDR3, so it is likely a read error. No DNA is shown, since the ends of the CDR3 on it are uncertain; the CDR3 is the one TCRdb lists. The chain carries TRBV7-2 and TRBJ2-7; no check of the table's D call, TRBD1, against the DNA was made. The CDR3 region is 8 residues in length, termini included. Germline CDR1 is SGHTA and CDR2 is FQGNSA. CDR3 region: CASSPRDR.

This clonotype was picked up many times. This chain links TRBV10-3 with TRBJ1-1, with D unresolved. This CDR3 spans 15 amino acids. Looked up from germline, CDR1 is ENHRY and CDR2 is SYGVKD. V was clipped by 1 base and J by 1 base, with 10 bases between them. CDR3 DNA sequence: TGTGCCATCAGTGAGTGGGCAAAGACGAACACTGAAGCTTTCTTT. Translating gives CAISEWAKTNTEAFF.

This clonotype was recorded many times. The V gene is TRBV9, the J gene TRBJ2-7; TRBD2 matches at 8 bases. Germline CDR1 reads SGDLS; CDR2 reads YYNGEE. This CDR3 comprises 14 residues. V lost 5 bases to trimming and J lost 2 bases; unmatched junction nucleotides: 6. CDR3 protein: CASSNSGAPYEQYF. The CDR3 region has the DNA TGTGCCAGCAGTAATAGCGGGGCACCCTACGAGCAGTACTTC.

This clonotype was found a few times. The rearrangement links TRBV7-9 to TRBJ2-6; D gene uncertain. V lost 9 bases, J lost 0 bases, and 15 bases lay in between. CDR1 and CDR2 from the germline V gene are SEHNR and FQNEAQ (reference sequence). The length of the CDR3 is 16 residues. The CDR3 nucleotides are TGTGCCAGTAGTATTATGGGGTACTCTGGGGCCAACGTCCTGACTTTC. Translated: CASSIMGYSGANVLTF.

This chain uses TRBV7-9 with TRBJ1-4, with 7 bases matching TRBD1. CDR3 length: 15 residues. Losses at the gene ends were 5 bases for V and 4 bases for J; bases not matched to a gene: 7. Germline loops: CDR1 SEHNR, CDR2 FQNEAQ (reference sequence). The CDR3 DNA follows: TGTGCCAGCAGCCCTCCCTCAGGGGGTAATGAAAAACTGTTTTTT. Its protein product is CASSPPSGGNEKLFF.

The chain combines TRBV24-1 with TRBJ1-5, with a weak D call TRBD1 (6 bases). V shed 5 bases and J shed 3 bases, with 19 bases lying between them. Per the germline V gene, CDR1 is KGHDR and CDR2 is SFDVKD. CDR3 length equals 17 residues. DNA for the CDR3: TGTGCCACCAGTGGTGAGGCTAGCGGGGGGGCCAATCAGCCCCAGCATTTT. This encodes CATSGEASGGANQPQHF.

V is TRBV19 and J is TRBJ1-1; no reliable D call. V was shortened by 3 bases and J by 3 bases, with 5 bases between the two germline ends. The CDR3 has 12 amino acids. Germline values: CDR1 LNHDA, CDR2 SQIVND (reference sequence). CDR3 bases: TGTGCCAGTAGTATGCGGTACACTGAAGCTTTCTTT. It codes for CASSMRYTEAFF.

The chain combines TRBV7-6 with TRBJ1-5; TRBD1 matches 8 bases. Germline V gene data show CDR1 as SGHVS and CDR2 as FNYEAQ. V lost 5 bases to trimming and J lost 9 bases; unmatched junction nucleotides: 9. The length of the CDR3 is 14 residues. The CDR3 loop is CASSPGQAGWPQHF. The CDR3 DNA reads TGTGCCAGCAGCCCGGGACAGGCCGGATGGCCCCAGCATTTT.